Listed below are T cell receptor beta chains from one sample, sequenced in a study of blood T cell repertoires in COVID-19. Clones were sequenced by immunoSEQ multiplex PCR, and TCRdb holds only the in-frame ones, with some missing. Among roughly 220,000 clones listed, roughly 84% were seen once. Specimen: PBMCs or T cells enriched from blood (not recorded which). Receptors were obtained from a woman between 40 and 55 years old who had recovered from COVID-19. The CDR3 runs from the conserved cysteine through the conserved F or W. D genes are given only for firm matches. The size entry is marked missing in some rows and otherwise reads once, few, many or a size class.

>TRBV24-1|TRBD2|TRBJ2-1|NA
TGTGCCACCAGTGATTCTAGCGGGATTGGGCTCTTC
CATSDSSGIGLF
>TRBV12-3/TRBV12-4|NA|TRBJ2-1|many
TGTGCCAGCAGTATTAGAAGTGAGCAGTTCTTC
CASSIRSEQFF
>TRBV11-2|TRBD1|TRBJ1-6|NA
TGTGCCAGCAGCACATTACAGGGGCCGAACAATTCACCCCTCCACTTT
CASSTLQGPNNSPLHF
>TRBV7-2|NA|TRBJ1-1|NA
TGTGCCAGCAGCTTATTTCGAGGAGTTGGGGCGGAAGCTTTCTTT
CASSLFRGVGAEAFF
>TRBV7-9|TRBD1|TRBJ2-2|NA
TGTGCCAGCAGACATCATTACAGGGGGCTGGACACCGGGGAGCTGTTTTTT
CASRHHYRGLDTGELFF
>TRBV18|NA|TRBJ1-2|few
TGTGCCAGCTCACCAGAATCGAGGGTTCGGGTCTATGGCTACACCTTC
CASSPESRVRVYGYTF
>TRBV5-4|NA|TRBJ2-3|once
TGTGCCAGCAGCTTAAGGGGTGCAACAGATACGCAGTATTTT
CASSLRGATDTQYF
>TRBV7-9|TRBD1|TRBJ1-4|once
TGTGCCAGCGGCGCCCTGACCGGGACAGGGTGGGGAAAACTGTTTTTT
CASGALTGTGWGKLFF
>TRBV2|TRBD2|TRBJ2-1|NA
TGTGCCAGCACCCCGAGAGGGACTAGCGGGAGCGATGAGCAGTTCTTC
CASTPRGTSGSDEQFF
>TRBV7-9|TRBD2|TRBJ2-1|NA
TGTGCCAGCGGCCATAGCGGGAATTACAATGAGCAGTTCTTC
CASGHSGNYNEQFF
>TRBV10-3|TRBD1|TRBJ1-3|NA
TGTGCCATCAGCGGGGACAGCTCTGGAAACACCATATATTTT
CAISGDSSGNTIYF
>TRBV29-1|NA|TRBJ1-2|NA
TGCAGCGTTGAAGTTTACGGGAACTATGGCTACACCTTC
CSVEVYGNYGYTF
>TRBV5-6|TRBD2|TRBJ2-3|few
TGTGCCAGCAGCTTGGTACTAGCGGGAGGTGCCACAGATACGCAGTATTTT
CASSLVLAGGATDTQYF
>TRBV10-3|TRBD2|TRBJ2-2|once
TGTGCCATCAGTGCGACCGGGAGGACCACCGGGGAGCTGTTTTTT
CAISATGRTTGELFF
>TRBV28|NA|TRBJ1-2|NA
TGTGCCAGCAGTGTAACAGGGTACCATGGCTACACCTTC
CASSVTGYHGYTF
>TRBV6-1|TRBD1|TRBJ1-4|once
TGTGCCAGCAGTGCCAAGGACAGGGGGACGGCAACTAATGAAAAACTGTTTTTT
CASSAKDRGTATNEKLFF
>TRBV5-6|NA|TRBJ1-2|NA
TGTGCCAGCAGCCCCCCGGGACAAGGGAACTATGGCTACACCTTC
CASSPPGQGNYGYTF
>TRBV7-9|NA|TRBJ1-1|NA
TGTGCCAGCAGGGTTACAGGGCGAAGCACTGAAGCTTTCTTT
CASRVTGRSTEAFF
>TRBV29-1|NA|TRBJ2-5|NA
TGCAGCGTTGGGAGGGAGACCCAGTACTTC
CSVGRETQYF
>TRBV10-3|NA|TRBJ2-3|NA
TGTGCCATCCGGGACACCTCCACAGATACGCAGTATTTT
CAIRDTSTDTQYF
>TRBV7-2|NA|TRBJ1-2|NA
TGTGCCAGCAGCTTCCAGGGGAACTATGGCTACACCTTC
CASSFQGNYGYTF
>TRBV27|NA|TRBJ2-1|NA
TGTGCCAGCAGTCCTAGACCGCGCAGTTCCTACAATGAGCAGTTCTTC
CASSPRPRSSYNEQFF
>TRBV21-1|NA|TRBJ1-1|NA
TGTGCCAGCAGCAAAGGGACAGTGAACACTGAAGCTTTCTTT
CASSKGTVNTEAFF